This TCR beta chain was identified during a study of T cells after yellow fever vaccination. General study points: The study found a weaker secondary response that peaked faster, day 5 versus 15. Among primary-vaccination clones, most reappeared after the booster, at almost 98% for CD4 and 88% for CD8.

A process of 5'RACE template switching, which added a universal primer site and UMIs, was used to make TCR cDNA. TCRdb ran MiXCR on the 5' RACE reads and lists one entry per CDR3 protein. The table records some 300,000 distinct CDR3 sequences, around 4% of them present only once. CDR1 and CDR2 (germline): MDHEN, SYDVKM. J was trimmed by 4 bases and V by 6 bases; bases with no gene match: 6. The CDR3 contains 15 residues. This clonotype came up a few times. Its antigen remains unknown. The rearrangement uses TRBV28 and TRBJ2-6; 7 nucleotides align to TRBD1. The TCR was taken from a man between 18 and 35 years old who received the YFV17D yellow fever vaccine. The material was PBMCs, obtained on the day of the yellow fever booster vaccination. The CDR3 coding sequence is TGTGCCAGCAGACTACAGGGGACGGGGGCCAACGTCCTGACTTTC. It is translated as CASRLQGTGANVLTF.